Presented here are 8 T cell receptor beta chains from one specimen sequenced in a study of shared clonotypes between healthy human individuals. Clones were read by immunoSEQ multiplex PCR, and TCRdb kept only the in-frame ones, dropping some. Among 2 million to 2.5 million clones, 80% to 95% were seen once, and the ten largest hold 0.39%. Sequencing was performed on naive CD4+ T cells from PBMCs. Subset noted: CD45RA+ positively selected. The source is a man aged 18 to 29 in good health. Some clones in this sample may be carry-over from other donors' samples.

This sequence joins TRBV19 and TRBJ2-6, with D possibly TRBD2 on 5 matching bases. Trimming left V 1 base short and J 4 bases short, with 11 bases between. This CDR3 region has 16 residues. CDR1 is LNHDA and CDR2 is SQIVND in the germline V gene (reference sequence). In DNA form, the CDR3 reads TGTGCCAGTAGTATAGTAGAGGGATCCGGGGCCAACGTCCTGACTTTC. Its translation: CASSIVEGSGANVLTF. The variable domain in full, completed from reference TRBV19 and TRBJ2-6, reads DGGITQSPKYLFRKEGQNVTLSCEQNLNHDAMYWYRQDPGQGLRLIYYSQIVNDFQKGDIAEGYSVSREKKESFPLTVTSAQKNPTAFYLCASSIVEGSGANVLTFGAGSRLTVL.

V usage is TRBV18 and J usage is TRBJ2-7, with a possible D match to TRBD1 (6 bases). CDR1 is KGHSH and CDR2 is LQKENI in the germline V gene. Trimming removed 4 bases at V and 6 bases at J, with 13 bases between. The CDR3 length is 13 residues. The CDR3 loop reads CASSLLDSAEQYF. The CDR3 DNA is TGTGCCAGCTCACTACTGGACAGTGCCGAGCAGTACTTC.

The V gene is TRBV6-5, the J gene TRBJ2-7; D uncertain. V was trimmed by 6 bases and J by 2 bases, leaving 14 bases between them. CDR1 and CDR2 (germline): MNHEY, SVGAGI. The CDR3 is made up of 14 amino acids. Here the CDR3 DNA reads TGTGCCAGCAGCCCCATAGGGCCCCCCTACGAGCAGTACTTC. Its translation: CASSPIGPPYEQYF.

The gene calls are TRBV25-1 and TRBJ1-2; D remains unclear. In germline, CDR1 is MGHDK, CDR2 SYGVNS. Deletions cut 4 bases from V and 4 bases from J, with 7 bases between. The CDR3 has 12 amino acids. DNA for the CDR3: TGTGCCAGCAGTGGAGGCTCCTATGGCTACACCTTC. Protein sequence: CASSGGSYGYTF.

The chain employs TRBV9 and TRBJ2-2, with D hard to call. Germline CDR1 and CDR2: SGDLS and YYNGEE. This CDR3 has 14 residues. V was shortened by 7 bases and J by 3 bases, with 13 bases between the two germline ends. Here the CDR3 reads CASSKDGYTGELFF. Written as DNA, the CDR3 is TGTGCCAGCTCGAAGGACGGGTACACCGGGGAGCTGTTTTTT.

This clone was picked up one time. The chain couples TRBV5-1 to TRBJ2-7; D might be TRBD2 (6 bases). Deletions cut 10 bases from V and 4 bases from J, with 33 bases between. Germline V CDR1 and CDR2: SGHRS, YFSETQ. The CDR3 runs 18 residues. The CDR3 protein is CAGVIRRSLTGRPYEQYF. CDR3 bases: TGCGCCGGTGTAATTCGGCGCAGCTTGACTGGGAGGCCTTACGAGCAGTACTTC.

The V and J genes are TRBV27 and TRBJ2-1; 15 positions match TRBD2. V gave up 5 bases and J gave up 2 bases; unmatched junction bases: 7. The CDR3 consists of 18 residues. CDR1 is MNHEY, CDR2 SMNVEV, per germline (reference sequence). CDR3 nucleotide sequence: TGTGCCAGCAGTCTCCAGGGACTAGCGGGAGGCACCTACAATGAGCAGTTCTTC. Translation: CASSLQGLAGGTYNEQFF.

This rearrangement joins TRBV2 to TRBJ2-2, with D possibly called TRBD1 or TRBD2 (5 bases each). Trimming removed 6 bases at V and 7 bases at J, with 9 bases between. This CDR3 is 12 amino acids long. Germline CDR1 reads SNHLY; CDR2 reads FYNNEI. DNA for the CDR3: TGTGCCAGCAGGGGGGAAGTCGGGGAGCTGTTTTTT. As protein: CASRGEVGELFF.